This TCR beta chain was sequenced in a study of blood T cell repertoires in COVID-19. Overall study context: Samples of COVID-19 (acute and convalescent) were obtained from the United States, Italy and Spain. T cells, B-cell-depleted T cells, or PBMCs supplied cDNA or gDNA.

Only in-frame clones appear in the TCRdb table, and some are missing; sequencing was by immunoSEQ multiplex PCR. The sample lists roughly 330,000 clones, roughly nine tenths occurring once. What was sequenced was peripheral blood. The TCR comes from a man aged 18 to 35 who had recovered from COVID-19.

CDR3 DNA sequence: TGTGCCAGCAGCTACAGGGAGACTGAAGCTTTCTTT. It is translated as CASSYRETEAFF. This chain links TRBV11-2 with TRBJ1-1; D may be TRBD1 (6 bases). The CDR3 spans 12 residues. Germline loops: CDR1 SGHAT, CDR2 FQNNGV. Trimming left V 4 bases short and J 5 bases short, with 8 bases between. The full variable domain, rest sourced from reference TRBV11-2 and TRBJ1-1, is EAGVAQSPRYKIIEKRQSVAFWCNPISGHATLYWYQQILGQGPKLLIQFQNNGVVDDSQLPKDRFSAERLKGVDSTLKIQPAKLEDSAVYLCASSYRETEAFFGQGTRLTVV.